This passage covers 21 T cell receptor beta chains from one sample sequenced in a study of blood T cells in healthy people across ages. A second roughly 6 to 11 cycle PCR used barcoded and J-beta primers. TCRdb redid the calling of the 5' RACE reads with MiXCR, one entry per CDR3 protein. The repertoire holds over 1.5 million distinct CDR3 sequences, with around 50% as singletons. The sample consisted of blood. All receptors derive from a woman between 40 and 55 years old in good health.

The gene calls are TRBV6-5 and TRBJ2-5, with 7 bases identical to TRBD1. The CDR3 length is 12 residues. Germline V gene lookup returns CDR1 MNHEY and CDR2 SVGAGI. Trimming took 2 bases from V and 11 from J; bases not matched to a gene: 5. CDR3 DNA: TGTGCCAGCAGTTACCTCAGGGGACAGCAGTACTTC. Translating it yields CASSYLRGQQYF.

The rearrangement joins TRBV2 to TRBJ2-1; possibly TRBD1 or TRBD2 for D (6 bases each). Germline V gene sequence: CDR1 SNHLY, CDR2 FYNNEI. This CDR3 spans 14 amino acids. V lost 7 bases, J lost 9 bases, and 19 bases lay in between. The CDR3 loop is CASKDPPGGGEQFF. The DNA of the CDR3 is TGTGCCAGCAAAGATCCGCCCGGGGGCGGTGAGCAGTTCTTC.

This clonotype was recorded only once. At one of its ends the junction is not consistent with the germline gene, which may arise from a read error. V gene TRBV7-2 combines with J gene TRBJ2-5; the match to TRBD1 covers 11 bases. CDR1 SGHTA and CDR2 FQGNSA come from the germline V gene. The CDR3 is 16 residues long. CDR3 residues: CASSENNGQGAREQYF. Written as DNA, the CDR3 is TGTGCTAGCAGCGAAAACAACGGACAGGGGGCGCGTGAGCAGTACTTC.

In this sample, this clonotype turned up once. The V call is TRBV10-3, the J call TRBJ2-1; TRBD2 might be the D (6 bases). Germline loops: CDR1 ENHRY, CDR2 SYGVKD. V lost 4 bases and J 10 bases, leaving 17 bases between the germline ends. The CDR3 contains 14 residues. CDR3 in DNA: TGTGCCATCAGTGGGTCGAGGGTAGGAGGGGAGCAGTTCTTC. This sequence encodes CAISGSRVGGEQFF.

This clonotype was counted a few times. The chain has TRBV25-1 and TRBJ1-2; 8 nucleotides match TRBD1. CDR1 and CDR2 (germline): MGHDK, SYGVNS. This CDR3 is built from 14 residues. J gave up 5 bases and V 6 bases, and 8 bases lay outside the gene matches. Here the CDR3 reads CASRADRDLYGYTF. The CDR3 DNA follows: TGTGCCAGCAGAGCGGACAGGGACCTTTATGGCTACACCTTC.

V gene TRBV24-1 combines with J gene TRBJ2-3, with TRBD2 as a possible D gene (6 bases). Trimming left V 9 bases short and J 4 bases short, with 16 bases between. The V gene's germline CDR1 is KGHDR and CDR2 SFDVKD. CDR3 length equals 14 residues. Written as DNA, the CDR3 is TGTGCCACCGGCCGGGGGTTGTCGGCAGATACGCAGTATTTT. Amino acids: CATGRGLSADTQYF.

This chain joins TRBV6-5 and TRBJ2-3, with 11 bases that match TRBD2. The V gene's germline CDR1 is MNHEY and CDR2 SVGAGI. V dropped 0 bases and J dropped 1; count of bases not matched to a gene: 3. The CDR3 is 17 residues long. The CDR3 loop is CASSYSLAGGGTDTQYF. CDR3 nucleotides: TGTGCCAGCAGTTACTCCCTAGCGGGGGGCGGCACAGATACGCAGTATTTT.

In regard to this clonotype: A much larger clone is a single base away; this may be a read error. This CDR3 fails to terminate in the conserved phenylalanine or tryptophan, so it likely reflects a read error. The rearrangement uses TRBV29-1 and TRBJ2-5; unclear D gene. The CDR3 has 12 residues. Germline CDR1 is SQVTM and CDR2 is ANQGSEA. In DNA form, the CDR3 reads TGCACCGTCTCCGGGCCCCAAGAGACCCAGTACTTG. Amino acid sequence: CTVSGPQETQYL.

This clonotype has a handful of counts. The chain has TRBV27 and TRBJ2-1; 9 positions match TRBD2. Per germline, CDR1 MNHEY and CDR2 SMNVEV (reference sequence). The CDR3 contains 14 residues. V gave up 3 bases and J gave up 5 bases; unmatched junction bases: 2. CDR3 amino acids: CASSFSSGDNEQFF. The CDR3 region has the DNA TGTGCCAGCAGTTTTTCTAGCGGGGACAATGAGCAGTTCTTC.

This rearrangement joins TRBV27 to TRBJ2-7; 11 nucleotides agree with TRBD2. The germline V gene encodes CDR1 MNHEY and CDR2 SMNVEV (reference sequence). V lost 3 bases and J lost 7; bases outside the gene matches: 2. The CDR3 is 13 residues long. The CDR3 coding sequence is TGTGCCAGCAGTTTGACTAGCGGGGTTGAGCAGTACTTC. It translates to CASSLTSGVEQYF.

The chain links TRBV5-1 to TRBJ2-1; weak D call: TRBD1 (5 bases). V was cut by 2 bases and J by 4 bases, with 7 bases left in between. Germline CDR1 SGHRS, CDR2 YFSETQ. The CDR3 has 13 amino acids. The CDR3 DNA is TGCGCCAGCAGCTTACAGGAATACAATGAGCAGTTCTTC. This codes for CASSLQEYNEQFF.

This clonotype appeared a few times. This chain connects TRBV5-5 to TRBJ2-1, with TRBD2 matching 7 bases. The CDR3 covers 17 residues. CDR1 is SGHKS, CDR2 YYEKEE, per germline (reference sequence). The V segment lost 0 bases and the J segment 5 bases; nucleotides outside the gene matches: 11. Written as DNA, the CDR3 is TGTGCCAGCAGCTTGGTCATGCAGGGACTAAGAAACAATGAGCAGTTCTTC. The encoded protein is CASSLVMQGLRNNEQFF. Based on the CDR3 plus reference TRBV5-5 and TRBJ2-1, the full variable domain is DAGVTQSPTHLIKTRGQQVTLRCSPISGHKSVSWYQQVLGQGPQFIFQYYEKEERGRGNFPDRFSARQFPNYSSELNVNALLLGDSALYLCASSLVMQGLRNNEQFFGPGTRLTVL.

This clonotype was seen only once. This chain connects TRBV5-1 to TRBJ1-2, with D possibly TRBD1 on 5 matching bases. Germline loops: CDR1 SGHRS, CDR2 YFSETQ. The CDR3 loop spans 14 amino acids. The V end was cut by 1 base, the J end by 8 bases, with 15 bases between. The CDR3 is CASSLSRGWYGYTF. CDR3 DNA sequence: TGCGCCAGCAGCTTGAGCCGGGGGTGGTACGGCTACACCTTC.

The rearrangement links TRBV28 to TRBJ1-1; D gene unclear. The germline V gene has CDR1 MDHEN and CDR2 SYDVKM. This CDR3 is 15 amino acids long. Trimming left V 6 bases short and J 0 bases short, with 14 bases between. CDR3 DNA sequence: TGTGCCAGCAGCTCCCCCAGTACAATGAACACTGAAGCTTTCTTT. Translation gives CASSSPSTMNTEAFF.

This rearrangement joins TRBV20-1 to TRBJ2-1; TRBD2 matches at 7 bases. The germline V gene encodes CDR1 DFQATT and CDR2 SNEGSKA (reference sequence). J was trimmed by 7 bases and V by 2 bases; bases with no gene match: 2. The CDR3 is made up of 12 amino acids. The CDR3 DNA sequence: TGCAGTGCTAGACTAGCGGAGAATGAGCAGTTCTTC. Translating gives CSARLAENEQFF.

This clonotype came up a few times. The chain uses TRBV7-2 and TRBJ2-3; D might be TRBD1 (6 bases). Per the germline V gene, CDR1 is SGHTA and CDR2 is FQGNSA. V was clipped by 8 bases and J by 1 base, with 10 bases between them. CDR3 length: 13 residues. The CDR3 sequence: CASREGGTDTQYF. The DNA for the CDR3 is TGTGCCAGCCGAGAGGGGGGCACAGATACGCAGTATTTT.

This clonotype was seen only a few times. The chain has TRBV9 and TRBJ2-5; the D gene is possibly TRBD1 (6 bases). Per germline, CDR1 SGDLS and CDR2 YYNGEE. The CDR3 consists of 13 residues. With 1 base removed from V and 7 bases from J, the gap between germline ends came to 11 bases. The CDR3, as DNA: TGTGCCAGCAGCGTAACAGGGCAGCGGACCCAGTACTTC. Protein sequence: CASSVTGQRTQYF.

The chain combines TRBV24-1 with TRBJ2-5, with D perhaps TRBD1 or TRBD2 (6 bases each). The CDR3 length is 17 residues. V gave up 4 bases and J gave up 2 bases, with 19 bases separating them. From germline, CDR1 is KGHDR and CDR2 SFDVKD. In DNA, the CDR3 is TGTGCCACCAGTGACCGGGACATCGGAGGGTTACAAGAGACCCAGTACTTC. It encodes CATSDRDIGGLQETQYF.

This clonotype was seen only a few times. DNA for the CDR3: TGCAGTGCGGAGAGGGCGAACACTGAAGCTTTCTTT. Translated: CSAERANTEAFF. The chain links TRBV20-1 to TRBJ1-1; D unresolved. Trimming took 6 bases from V and 1 from J, leaving 9 bases between them. The CDR3 covers 12 residues. Germline-derived CDR1 and CDR2 are DFQATT and SNEGSKA (reference sequence).

The chain employs TRBV4-2 and TRBJ2-5; the match to TRBD2 covers 8 bases. The V segment lost 0 bases and the J segment 11 bases; nucleotides outside the gene matches: 14. Germline V gene data show CDR1 as LGHNA and CDR2 as YNFKEQ. The CDR3 consists of 16 residues. CDR3 region: CASSQDHGTSTYGQYF. CDR3 nucleotide sequence: TGTGCCAGCAGCCAAGATCATGGGACTAGTACGTACGGGCAGTACTTC.

This clonotype has ten or more counts. The chain recombines TRBV14 with TRBJ1-2; D is unclear. Germline values: CDR1 SGHDN, CDR2 FVKESK. The CDR3 has 14 residues. The germline V and J ends were trimmed by 2 bases and 4 bases, with 11 bases remaining between them. CDR3 region: CASSQQTVSYGYTF. CDR3 nucleotides: TGTGCCAGCAGCCAACAAACGGTTTCCTATGGCTACACCTTC.